The clone carrying this T cell receptor (beta chain) appeared a few times. This sample is drawn from a study of CD8+CD57+ T cells in acquired aplastic anemia. Researchers used genomic DNA as the template to profile TCR beta VDJ and CDR3. MiXCR was run by TCRdb on the reads, yielding one entry per CDR3 protein. The table lists 90,000 to 150,000 distinct CDR3 sequences, under 60% of them singletons. Trimming took 0 bases from V and 4 from J, leaving 7 bases between them. The CDR3 is 12 residues long. Looked up from germline, CDR1 is SQVTM and CDR2 is ANQGSEA. Whoever was chosen for sequencing had shown CD8+CD57+ cell expansion by flow cytometry.

Sequenced material: sorted CD4+, CD8+, or CD8+CD57+ T cells (not recorded which) from PBMCs. This sequence joins TRBV29-1 and TRBJ2-7; D is uncertain. The receptor's source is a human donor with aplastic anemia. CDR3 bases: TGCAGCGTTGAAGAACGCGGTTACGAGCAGTACTTC. The encoded protein is CSVEERGYEQYF.